This T cell receptor beta chain was retrieved from a study of blood T cell repertoires in COVID-19. V shed 0 bases, J shed 6 bases, and the junction held 5 bases outside the gene matches. CDR3 length equals 16 residues. Germline V gene sequence: CDR1 SGHTA, CDR2 FQGNSA. On this clone: Other DNA sequences in the same sample also yield this CDR3.

In the study's own analysis: Estimation of nucleated cell counts relied on the amplification of reference gene primers. Assay: immunoSEQ multiplex PCR; the TCRdb copy retains only in-frame clones and omits some. The V and J calls and clone size are taken from that table; D and trimming were inferred from the DNA. The table has about 140,000 clones, 70% to 85% seen once. The sample was peripheral blood. The chain employs TRBV7-2 and TRBJ2-2; 9 nucleotides align to TRBD2. The origin of this receptor is a human donor in a cohort sampled during active COVID-19. The CDR3 spells CASSLAAGGPSGELFF. The CDR3 DNA sequence: TGTGCCAGCAGCTTAGCGGCGGGGGGGCCGTCCGGGGAGCTGTTTTTT.